This T cell receptor beta chain stems from a study of T-cell memory formation after mild COVID-19. Study-wide context: TCR clusters showed largely donor specificity.

This clonotype occurred a few times. As yet, its antigen is unknown. Findings of the study overall: Clones that contracted clustered mainly in CM and EM if CD4+ and in EMRA if CD8+. Detection of some responders pre-infection suggested pre-existing cross-reactive memory T cells participated. Second-wave clones with a day 37 peak had unconfirmed SARS-CoV-2 specificity.

TCRdb itself ran the 5' RACE reads through MiXCR, one entry per CDR3 protein. The data contain around 300,000 distinct CDR3 sequences, roughly 13% of them singletons. The TCR sequence derives from a man in his late teens or twenties who had mild COVID-19 (a few samples of this study predate the infection). Cell type and time point are not known. Sequenced material: PBMCs or a T cell subset sorted from them (not recorded which).

CDR3 loop: CASSLTAGGYGNTIYF. In DNA form, the CDR3 reads TGTGCCAGCAGCTTAACTGCGGGAGGTTACGGAAACACCATATATTTT. The V call is TRBV7-3, the J call TRBJ1-3; D not certain. There are 16 residues in the CDR3. The V gene's germline CDR1 is SGHTA and CDR2 FQGTGA. V was trimmed by 0 bases and J by 4 bases, leaving 13 bases between them.